This T cell receptor beta chain came from a study of blood T cell repertoires in COVID-19. The CDR3 loop spans 14 amino acids. Germline V gives CDR1 MNHEY, CDR2 SMNVEV (reference sequence). Trimming took off 5 bases at V and 4 bases at J, with 11 bases between the two ends. Authors' processing steps: For nucleated cells, counts were estimated from reference gene primer amplification. Libraries were prepared by immunoSEQ multiplex PCR; TCRdb keeps only in-frame clonotypes and omits some of them. V, J and clone size reflect that table, while D and trimming were determined from the DNA. The sample comprises about 200,000 clones, around 81% of which are singletons, and less than 8% rests with the top ten.

Specimen: PBMCs or T cells enriched from blood (not recorded which). This TCR derives from a woman between 40 and 50 years old with acute COVID-19. V gene TRBV27 combines with J gene TRBJ2-2, with D possibly being TRBD1 (6 bases). The DNA of the CDR3 is TGTGCCAGCAGTCCAGGACAGATCACCGGGGAGCTGTTTTTT. This sequence encodes CASSPGQITGELFF.